This TCR beta chain appears in the sequencing data of a study of PD-L1 blockade in urothelial cancer. There are 16 residues in the CDR3. Germline assignment: CDR1 MNHNY and CDR2 SVGAGI (reference sequence). V trimming: 7 bases; J trimming: 2 bases; junction bases outside the gene matches: 10. This clone was detected only once. Assay used: immunoSEQ multiplex PCR; TCRdb lists only in-frame clones, some missing. Of fewer than 75,000 clones in the sample, about 85% were seen once. This receptor was obtained from a man between 65 and 79 years old with urothelial cancer. Sequenced material: PBMCs, taken around atezolizumab (anti-PD-L1) treatment. The chain links TRBV6-6 to TRBJ2-2; 7 bases are a match to TRBD1. This CDR3 is CASTLTGTANTGELFF. CDR3 sequence (DNA): TGTGCCAGCACCTTAACGGGGACAGCCAACACCGGGGAGCTGTTTTTT.